The clone carrying this T cell receptor beta chain was recorded only once. Authors' methods: Estimates of nucleated cell counts were drawn from the amplification of reference gene primers. Measured with immunoSEQ multiplex PCR; TCRdb has only the in-frame clones, and not every one. V and J calls and clone size are as listed in that table; D and trimming were resolved from the DNA. The sample lists around 200,000 clones; 70% to 90% were seen once. This sample was included in a study of blood T cell repertoires in COVID-19. Overall study: Nucleic acid was either cDNA or gDNA, and it came from T cells, B-cell-depleted T cells, or PBMCs.

Participant-reported clinical history was the basis for cohort assignment. Germline-derived CDR1 and CDR2 are SEHNR and FQNEAQ (reference sequence). The CDR3 has 13 amino acids. V was pared by 5 bases and J by 10 bases, with 17 bases between. The sequence came from a man in his forties who had recovered from COVID-19. This rearrangement joins TRBV7-9 to TRBJ1-1; a possible D gene is TRBD1 (6 bases). Specimen: PBMCs or T cells enriched from blood (not recorded which). For the CDR3, the DNA is TGTGCCAGCAGCCGTGAGGGCAGGGGAACAGCTTTCTTT. Its translation is CASSREGRGTAFF.